The T cell receptor (beta chain) described here comes from a study of T-cell reconstitution after alpha-beta-depleted transplantation in children. This sample's TCRbeta library carried unique molecular identifier barcodes. TCRdb called the PCR reads again in MiXCR, with one record for every CDR3 protein. The sample has a few hundred thousand distinct CDR3 sequences, approximately 10% seen once; the top ten hold 4.5% to 6.5%. This clonotype was observed many times. The CDR3 runs to 14 residues. Germline V CDR1 and CDR2: SQVTM, ANQGSEA. Between the trimmed V and J ends, which lost 6 bases and 3 bases, there was a span of 17 bases.

This TCR was recovered from a human donor who donated a stem cell graft to a child with acute myeloid leukemia. This chain uses TRBV29-1 with TRBJ1-1; D is unresolved. Sample: PBMCs from the stem cell graft donor, taken from the stem cell graft. CDR3 region: CSVTVGSLDTEAFF. As DNA, the CDR3 is TGCAGCGTAACGGTGGGGAGCCTTGACACTGAAGCTTTCTTT.